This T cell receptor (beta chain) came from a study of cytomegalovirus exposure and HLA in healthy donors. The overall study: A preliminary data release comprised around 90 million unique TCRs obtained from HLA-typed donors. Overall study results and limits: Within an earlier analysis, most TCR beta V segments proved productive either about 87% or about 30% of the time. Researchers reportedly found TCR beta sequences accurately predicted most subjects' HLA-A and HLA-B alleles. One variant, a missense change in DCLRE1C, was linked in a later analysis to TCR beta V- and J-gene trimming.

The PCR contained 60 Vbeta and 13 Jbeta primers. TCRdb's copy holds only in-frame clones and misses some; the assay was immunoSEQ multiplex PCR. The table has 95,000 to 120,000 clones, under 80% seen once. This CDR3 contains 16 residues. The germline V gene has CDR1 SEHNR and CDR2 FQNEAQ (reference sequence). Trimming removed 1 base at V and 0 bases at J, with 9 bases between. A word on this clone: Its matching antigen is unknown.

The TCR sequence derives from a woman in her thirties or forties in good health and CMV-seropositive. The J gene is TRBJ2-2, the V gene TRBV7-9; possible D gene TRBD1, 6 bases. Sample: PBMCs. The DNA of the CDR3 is TGTGCCAGCAGCTTAGACAGGGTCGCGAACACCGGGGAGCTGTTTTTT. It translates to CASSLDRVANTGELFF.